This TCR beta chain came from a study of T-cell memory formation after mild COVID-19 (dated by TCRdb to 2020 to 2022). In the study overall: TCR sequence clusters from the two donors were largely donor specific. T-cell clones expanding and contracting after mild COVID-19 in a couple of donors were tracked by longitudinal TCRalpha and TCRbeta repertoire sequencing. Two young, previously healthy adult volunteers made up the cohort, one male and one female.

Ficoll-Paque density gradient centrifugation was the method used to isolate PBMCs. Study-level results and caveats: Only a couple of mild cases were covered by the study, and larger cohorts that include severe cases with pre-infection samples were considered necessary. Some responding clones were detected in pre-infection memory, which suggested that pre-existing cross-reactive memory T cells had joined the SARS-CoV-2 response. Clones that contracted from day 15 to 85 showed balanced CD4/CD8 phenotypes, whereas a second wave of clones that expanded from day 15 to 37 leaned towards CD4+. Contracting CD4+ clones appeared mostly in the CM and EM memory subsets, whereas CD8+ clones were enriched in EMRA. SARS-CoV-2 specificity was not confirmed for the second-wave clones peaking on day 37.

Sequencer: Illumina NovaSeq 6000. Using 5'RACE with constant-segment primers, TCRalpha and TCRbeta cDNA libraries were constructed, with sample barcodes and unique molecular identifiers added in the process. Trizol reagent was used to extract RNA from every sample. The libraries were amplified in two PCR steps, and the second step added a second sample barcode and Illumina TruSeq adapters. Sequencing of libraries was performed on an Illumina NovaSeq with 2 x 150 bp paired-end reads. The paper's data handling went like this. With migec v1.2.7, reads were demultiplexed and then collapsed into UMI-guided consensus sequences. With mixcr v2.1.11, UMI consensuses were aligned to TRA and TRB V and J templates and assembled into clonotypes. A clonotype was counted as expanded or contracted only if both edgeR and NoisET called the change significant, with noise models trained on biological replicates. For edgeR calls, a false discovery rate-adjusted p below 0.01 and a log2 fold-change threshold of 1 were applied. As an exploratory analysis of dynamics, max-normalized trajectories of the 1000 most abundant clonotypes were examined with PCA combined with hierarchical clustering. Each responding clone was given a CD4 or CD8 phenotype based on the CD4+ and CD8+ repertoires, which had been sequenced separately. Clones were called with MiXCR by TCRdb after fastp trimmed the public reads at Q25, and only in-frame beta chains were retained. Records with the same CDR3 protein are collapsed into one entry carrying the most frequent genes and DNA. The V and J calls were determined by TCRdb, not by the authors. This sample has 360,000 or so distinct CDR3 sequences in its table, and around 28% of those were observed once. The ten largest make up about 14% of the sample.

In the case of this clonotype: There is no known antigen for this receptor. No per-base quality is available; no much larger clone lies one base away.

This sequence originates from an adult woman who had mild COVID-19 (a few samples of this study predate the infection). The sample titles of this study are shuffled in the database, so cell type and time point are left out; the donor was told from shared clones. Sequencing input: PBMCs or a T cell subset sorted from them (not recorded which).

The CDR3 protein sequence reads: CASRATSGVNTGELFF. The DNA is TGTGCCAGCAGGGCTACTAGCGGGGTCAACACCGGGGAGCTGTTTTTT. The chain uses TRBV5-5 and TRBJ2-2, with 10 bases aligning to TRBD2. V lost 5 bases and J lost 2 bases, and the count of bases not matched to a germline gene is 6. The germline V gene (reference sequence) provides CDR1 SGHKS and CDR2 YYEKEE. The CDR3 contains 16 residues, cysteine and phenylalanine counted. The kept DNA is CDR3 alone, 48 bases in frame from the first base.